This T cell receptor (beta chain) is drawn from a study of naive and memory T cell subsets. Whole-blood samples were about 2.5 ml of peripheral blood from healthy adult volunteers. V lost 7 bases and J lost 2, with 7 bases in between. The CDR3 loop spans 11 amino acids. Germline V gives CDR1 SQVTM, CDR2 ANQGSEA. Alpha and beta constant region primers primed reverse transcription for blood and skin samples. Ligated cDNA underwent four rounds of PCR with nested alpha and beta constant region primers and SP2. TCRdb passed the 5' RACE reads through MiXCR, listing each CDR3 protein once. This table has under 25,000 distinct CDR3 sequences, around 4.2% appearing once. This clonotype was seen at least ten times.

The rearrangement joins TRBV29-1 to TRBJ2-3, with no clear D. The source is a male donor in good health. CDR3 loop: CSAHPTDTQYF. CDR3 coding DNA: TGCAGCGCTCATCCCACAGATACGCAGTATTTT.